One sample yielded the 9 T cell receptor beta chains listed below, sequenced in a study of T cells after yellow fever vaccination. TCRdb fed the 5' RACE reads into MiXCR, producing one record per CDR3 protein. The sample lists more than 450,000 distinct CDR3 sequences; 20% to 25% were seen once. Sequenced here: PBMCs, sampled 20 to 25 days after the first yellow fever vaccination. The receptors were gathered from a man younger than 35 who received the YFV17D yellow fever vaccine.

This clonotype occurred a few times. This chain connects TRBV14 to TRBJ1-2; 10 bases are a match to TRBD1. CDR3 length: 15 amino acids. V lost 4 bases and J lost 8; bases outside the gene matches: 10. The germline V gene encodes CDR1 SGHDN and CDR2 FVKESK. CDR3 sequence: CASSPFGQGVWGYTF. The CDR3 DNA reads as TGTGCCAGCAGCCCCTTTGGACAGGGGGTTTGGGGCTACACCTTC.

The gene calls are TRBV5-6 and TRBJ2-7; D possibly corresponds to TRBD1 (6 bases). Germline loops: CDR1 SGHDT, CDR2 YYEEEE. The CDR3 extends over 15 amino acids. Trimming pared 4 bases from V and 0 bases from J, leaving 14 bases between. The CDR3 coding sequence is TGTGCCAGCAGCCTAGTTGACAGGAGCTCCTACGAGCAGTACGTC. Translated: CASSLVDRSSYEQYV.

This clonotype was seen a few times. V is TRBV2 and J is TRBJ1-1, with D perhaps TRBD1 (5 bases). The CDR3 loop spans 13 amino acids. V was shortened by 2 bases and J by 4 bases, with 8 bases between the two germline ends. Germline V gene lookup returns CDR1 SNHLY and CDR2 FYNNEI. In DNA form, the CDR3 reads TGTGCCAGCAGTGAACGGGGGATCACTGAAGCTTTCTTT. Translation gives CASSERGITEAFF.

This clonotype has only a few counts. The rearrangement uses TRBV27 and TRBJ2-2; the D is unclear. Trimming shortened V by 6 bases and J by 0 bases, and 11 bases separated the two germline ends. CDR3 length: 15 residues. Germline V gene sequence: CDR1 MNHEY, CDR2 SMNVEV (reference sequence). Written as DNA, the CDR3 is TGTGCCAGCAGCCCCCAGACCACGAACACCGGGGAGCTGTTTTTT. It translates to CASSPQTTNTGELFF.

This clonotype has just a few counts. The CDR3 protein is CASSYMPSGTPNTGELFF. The CDR3 DNA reads TGCGCCAGCAGCTACATGCCCTCCGGGACACCGAACACCGGGGAGCTGTTTTTT. This chain links TRBV5-1 with TRBJ2-2, with a possible D match to TRBD1 (6 bases). The CDR3 is made up of 18 amino acids. The ends were cut back, 3 bases at V and 0 bases at J, with 18 bases in the middle. Germline lookup yields CDR1 SGHRS and CDR2 YFSETQ.

This clonotype was observed a handful of times. The chain is built from TRBV7-9 and TRBJ1-1; D is perhaps TRBD1 (5 bases). CDR1 is SEHNR and CDR2 is FQNEAQ in the germline V gene (reference sequence). The CDR3 is made up of 15 amino acids. V lost 5 bases and J lost 4, with 17 bases in between. The chain's CDR3 is CASSVKWERGTEAFF. CDR3 nucleotides: TGTGCCAGCAGCGTCAAATGGGAGAGGGGCACTGAAGCTTTCTTT.

The chain employs TRBV3-1 and TRBJ1-5; tentatively, D is TRBD1 (5 bases). CDR3 length: 14 residues. CDR1 LGHDT and CDR2 YNNKEL come from the germline V gene (reference sequence). The V end lost 1 base, the J end lost 7 bases, and 11 bases lay between the germline ends. The CDR3 loop is CASSQAGLGQPQHF. The DNA of the CDR3 is TGTGCCAGCAGCCAAGCGGGGCTGGGCCAGCCCCAGCATTTT.

This chain uses TRBV4-1 with TRBJ2-2; tentatively, D is TRBD2 (6 bases). The germline V gene has CDR1 MGHRA and CDR2 YSYEKL. V lost 1 base and J lost 1, with 13 bases in between. CDR3 size: 17 residues. The CDR3 nucleotides read TGCGCCAGCAGCCAAGGGGTTGTCGGGGGGAACACCGGGGAGCTGTTTTTT. It specifies CASSQGVVGGNTGELFF.

The chain links TRBV2 to TRBJ2-2, with 10 bases lining up with TRBD1. V dropped 7 bases and J dropped 7; count of bases not matched to a gene: 6. CDR1 SNHLY and CDR2 FYNNEI come from the germline V gene. The CDR3 runs to 14 residues. This chain's CDR3 is CASNRQGAGGELFF. CDR3 nucleotide sequence: TGTGCCAGCAATAGACAGGGGGCTGGCGGGGAGCTGTTTTTT.